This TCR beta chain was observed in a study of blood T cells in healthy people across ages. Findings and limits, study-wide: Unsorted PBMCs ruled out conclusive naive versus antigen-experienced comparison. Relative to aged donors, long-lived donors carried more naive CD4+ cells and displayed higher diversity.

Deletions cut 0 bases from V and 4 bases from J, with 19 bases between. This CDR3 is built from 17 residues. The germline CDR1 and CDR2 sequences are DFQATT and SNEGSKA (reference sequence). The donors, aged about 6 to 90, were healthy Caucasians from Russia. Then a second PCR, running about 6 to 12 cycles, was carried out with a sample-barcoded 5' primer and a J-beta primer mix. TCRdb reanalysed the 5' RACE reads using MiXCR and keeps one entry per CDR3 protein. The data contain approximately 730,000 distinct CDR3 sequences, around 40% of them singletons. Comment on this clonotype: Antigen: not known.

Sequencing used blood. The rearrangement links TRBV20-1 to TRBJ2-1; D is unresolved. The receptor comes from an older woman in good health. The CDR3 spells CSARDHDGVNLYNEQFF. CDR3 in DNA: TGCAGTGCTAGAGATCATGATGGAGTAAATCTTTACAATGAGCAGTTCTTC.